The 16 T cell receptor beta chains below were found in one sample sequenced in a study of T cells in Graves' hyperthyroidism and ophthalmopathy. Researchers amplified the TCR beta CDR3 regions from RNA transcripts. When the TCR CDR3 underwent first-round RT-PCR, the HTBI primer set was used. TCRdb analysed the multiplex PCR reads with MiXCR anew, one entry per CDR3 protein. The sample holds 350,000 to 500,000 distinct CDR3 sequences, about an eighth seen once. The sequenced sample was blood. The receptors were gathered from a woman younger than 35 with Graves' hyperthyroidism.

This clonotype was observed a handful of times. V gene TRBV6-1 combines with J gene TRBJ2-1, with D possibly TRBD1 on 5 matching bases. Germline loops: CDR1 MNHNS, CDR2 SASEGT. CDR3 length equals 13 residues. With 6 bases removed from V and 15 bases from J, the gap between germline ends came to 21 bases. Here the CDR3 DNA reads TGTGCCAGCAGCAACCCCCGGGTTCAGGGATGGTTCTTC. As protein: CASSNPRVQGWFF.

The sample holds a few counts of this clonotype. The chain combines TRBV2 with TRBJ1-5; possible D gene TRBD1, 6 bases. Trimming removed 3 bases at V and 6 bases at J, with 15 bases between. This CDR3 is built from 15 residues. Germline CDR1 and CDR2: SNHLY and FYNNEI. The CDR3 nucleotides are TGTGCCAGCAGTGACCGCGGGGGCAGGGGTCAGCCCCAGCATTTT. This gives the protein CASSDRGGRGQPQHF.

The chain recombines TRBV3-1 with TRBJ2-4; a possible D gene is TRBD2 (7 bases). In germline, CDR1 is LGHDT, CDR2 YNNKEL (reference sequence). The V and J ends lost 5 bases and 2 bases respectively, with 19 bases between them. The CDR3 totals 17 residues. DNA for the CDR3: TGTGCCAGCAGCGTCGGAGGGGGGGTCGGAACCAAAAACATTCAGTACTTC. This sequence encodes CASSVGGGVGTKNIQYF.

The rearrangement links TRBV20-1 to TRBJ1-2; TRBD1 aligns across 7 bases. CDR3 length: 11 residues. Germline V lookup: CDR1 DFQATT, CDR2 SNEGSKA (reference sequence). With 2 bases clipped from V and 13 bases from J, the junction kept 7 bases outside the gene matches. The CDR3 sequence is CSARPGQSATF. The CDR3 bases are TGCAGTGCTAGACCGGGACAGTCGGCCACCTTC.

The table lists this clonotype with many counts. Here the CDR3 reads CASSQPGTGGEQYF. The CDR3 DNA reads as TGTGCCAGCAGCCAACCAGGGACAGGGGGAGAGCAGTACTTC. The V call is TRBV11-1, the J call TRBJ2-7, with 11 bases identical to TRBD1. The trim removed 5 bases at V and 7 bases at J, leaving 7 bases unmatched. This CDR3 spans 14 amino acids. CDR1 and CDR2 (germline): SGHAT, FQDESV (reference sequence).

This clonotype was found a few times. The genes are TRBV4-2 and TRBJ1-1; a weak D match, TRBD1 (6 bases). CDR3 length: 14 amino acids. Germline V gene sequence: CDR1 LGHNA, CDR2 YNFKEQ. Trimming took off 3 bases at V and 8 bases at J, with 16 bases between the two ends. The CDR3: CASSQVSDRPEAFF. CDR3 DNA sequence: TGTGCCAGCAGCCAGGTGTCCGACAGGCCCGAAGCTTTCTTT.

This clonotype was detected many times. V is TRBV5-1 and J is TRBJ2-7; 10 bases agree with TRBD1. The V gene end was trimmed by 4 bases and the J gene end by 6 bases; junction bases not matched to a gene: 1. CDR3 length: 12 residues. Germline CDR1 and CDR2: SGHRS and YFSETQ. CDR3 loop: CASSRQGAEQYF. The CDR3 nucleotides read TGCGCCAGCAGCAGACAGGGGGCCGAGCAGTACTTC. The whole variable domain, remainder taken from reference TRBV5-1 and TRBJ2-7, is KAGVTQTPRYLIKTRGQQVTLSCSPISGHRSVSWYQQTPGQGLQFLFEYFSETQRNKGNFPGRFSGRQFSNSRSEMNVSTLELGDSALYLCASSRQGAEQYFGPGTRLTVT.

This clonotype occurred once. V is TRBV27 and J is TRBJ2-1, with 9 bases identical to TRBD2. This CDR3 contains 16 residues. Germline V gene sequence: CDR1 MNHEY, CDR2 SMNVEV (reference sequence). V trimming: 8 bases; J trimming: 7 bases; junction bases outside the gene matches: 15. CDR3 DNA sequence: TGTGCCAGCTCACCACCGGTTGCGGGAGGGCGTAATGAGCAGTTCTTC. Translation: CASSPPVAGGRNEQFF.

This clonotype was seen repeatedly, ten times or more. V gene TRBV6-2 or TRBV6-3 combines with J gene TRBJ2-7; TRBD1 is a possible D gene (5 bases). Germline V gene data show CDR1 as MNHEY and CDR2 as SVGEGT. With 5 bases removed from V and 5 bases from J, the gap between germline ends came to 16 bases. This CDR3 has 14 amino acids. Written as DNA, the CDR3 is TGTGCCAGCAGTAAACCTTCTGACAGCGACGAGCAGTACTTC. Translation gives CASSKPSDSDEQYF.

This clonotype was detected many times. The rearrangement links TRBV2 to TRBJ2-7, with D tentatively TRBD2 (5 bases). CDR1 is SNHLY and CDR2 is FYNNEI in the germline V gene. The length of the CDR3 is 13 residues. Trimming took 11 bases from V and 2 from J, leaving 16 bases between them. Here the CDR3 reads CAVRTGTAYEQYF. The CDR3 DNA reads TGTGCCGTAAGGACTGGCACCGCCTACGAGCAGTACTTC.

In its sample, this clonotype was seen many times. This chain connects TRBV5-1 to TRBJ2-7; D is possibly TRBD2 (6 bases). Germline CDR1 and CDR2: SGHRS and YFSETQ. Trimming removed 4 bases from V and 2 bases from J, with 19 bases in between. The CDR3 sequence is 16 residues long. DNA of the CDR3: TGCGCCAGCAGCAACGTCTTTGGCGGGATGACCTACGAGCAGTACTTC. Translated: CASSNVFGGMTYEQYF.

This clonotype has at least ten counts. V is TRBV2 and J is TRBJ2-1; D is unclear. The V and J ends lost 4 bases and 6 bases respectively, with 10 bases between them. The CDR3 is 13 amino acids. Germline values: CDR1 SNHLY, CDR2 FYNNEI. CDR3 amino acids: CASSGARLNEQFF. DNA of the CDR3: TGTGCCAGCAGTGGGGCTAGACTCAATGAGCAGTTCTTC.

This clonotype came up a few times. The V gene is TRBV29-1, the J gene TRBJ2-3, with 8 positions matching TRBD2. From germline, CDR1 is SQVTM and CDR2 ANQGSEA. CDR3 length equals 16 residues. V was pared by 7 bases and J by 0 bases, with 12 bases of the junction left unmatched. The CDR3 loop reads CSAKGTSSGSTDTQYF. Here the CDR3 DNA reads TGCAGCGCCAAGGGGACCTCTAGCGGGAGCACAGATACGCAGTATTTT.

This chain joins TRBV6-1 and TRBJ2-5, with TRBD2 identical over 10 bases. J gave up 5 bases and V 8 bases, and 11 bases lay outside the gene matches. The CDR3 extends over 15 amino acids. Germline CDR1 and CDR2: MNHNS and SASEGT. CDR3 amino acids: CASELAGAGGETQYF. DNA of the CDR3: TGTGCCAGCGAGCTAGCGGGAGCGGGAGGGGAGACCCAGTACTTC.

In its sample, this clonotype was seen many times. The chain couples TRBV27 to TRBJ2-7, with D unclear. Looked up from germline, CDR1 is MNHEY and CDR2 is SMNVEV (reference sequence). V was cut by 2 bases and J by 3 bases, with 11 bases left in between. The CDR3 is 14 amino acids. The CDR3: CASSLKGFNYEQYF. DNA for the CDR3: TGTGCCAGCAGTTTAAAAGGGTTTAACTACGAGCAGTACTTC.

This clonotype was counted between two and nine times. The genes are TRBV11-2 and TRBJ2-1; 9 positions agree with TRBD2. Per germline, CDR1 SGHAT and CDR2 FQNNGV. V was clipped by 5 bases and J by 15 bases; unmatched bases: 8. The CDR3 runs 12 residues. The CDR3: CASSPGTSSVFF. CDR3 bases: TGTGCCAGCAGCCCCGGGACTAGCTCTGTGTTCTTC.